This TCR beta chain was identified in a study of blood T cell repertoires in COVID-19. Study-level information: Spain, Italy and the United States supplied samples that represented acute and convalescent COVID-19. The cDNA or gDNA used as material had been derived from T cells, B-cell-depleted T cells, or PBMCs.

The germline V gene has CDR1 SGHVS and CDR2 FNYEAQ. The CDR3 consists of 14 residues. Trimming shortened V by 5 bases and J by 8 bases, and 16 bases separated the two germline ends. In the study's own analysis: Reference gene primer amplification yielded estimated nucleated cell counts. Using immunoSEQ multiplex PCR, the repertoire was profiled, and TCRdb retains in-frame clones only, with some absent. That table furnishes V, J and clone size, whereas the DNA furnished D and trimming. The data contain around 97,000 clones, 84% of them singletons. This chain joins TRBV7-6 and TRBJ1-3, with D possibly being TRBD1 (6 bases). Sequenced sample: peripheral blood. The sequence was collected from a human donor in a cohort sampled during active COVID-19. CDR3 DNA: TGTGCCAGCAGCCCAGGAAGGGGGTTAGACACCATATATTTT. Translation: CASSPGRGLDTIYF.